These T cell receptor beta chains were read from a single sample in a study of regulatory T cells in long-lasting Graves disease. TCRdb re-called the multiplex PCR reads with MiXCR, one entry per CDR3 protein. Here the sample spans some 490,000 distinct CDR3 sequences, 9.5% to 15% being singletons. The same specimen was also included in a second study, on T cells in Graves' hyperthyroidism and ophthalmopathy.

The sequencing used peripheral blood mononuclear cells (PBMCs), collected at new diagnosis, from a patient treated with antithyroid drugs. All receptors come from a woman younger than 45 with Graves disease. The CDR3 runs from the conserved cysteine through the conserved F or W. D genes are given only for firm matches. Clone size is shown for a subset of rows, as once, few, many or a class of expanded clone.

V gene	J gene	clone size	D gene	CDR3 protein	CDR3 DNA
TRBV4-3	TRBJ1-2	many	NA	CASSQDWQGYGYTF	TGCGCCAGCAGCCAAGATTGGCAGGGCTATGGCTACACCTTC
TRBV19	TRBJ2-2	NA	NA	CASSRPERGTGELFF	TGTGCCAGTAGCAGACCGGAGCGAGGCACCGGGGAGCTGTTTTTT
TRBV20-1	TRBJ2-1	NA	NA	CSAREAGSEQFF	TGCAGTGCTAGAGAGGCGGGAAGTGAGCAGTTCTTC
TRBV3-1	TRBJ2-4	many	NA	CASSLKIAKNIQYF	TGTGCCAGCAGCCTCAAAATAGCCAAAAACATTCAGTACTTC
TRBV7-6	TRBJ1-3	few	NA	CASSRGHNSGNTIYF	TGTGCCAGCAGCCGGGGACACAACTCTGGAAACACCATATATTTT
TRBV27	TRBJ1-2	NA	NA	CASSWGGNYGYTF	TGTGCCAGCAGTTGGGGCGGAAACTATGGCTACACCTTC
TRBV19	TRBJ2-5	few	NA	CASSIGDKETQYF	TGTGCCAGTAGTATAGGGGACAAAGAGACCCAGTACTTC
TRBV24-1	TRBJ2-5	many	NA	CATSEQGEETQYF	TGTGCCACCAGTGAACAGGGCGAAGAGACCCAGTACTTC
TRBV7-8	TRBJ1-4	once	NA	CATTRGAAGVEKLFF	TGTGCCACCACCCGGGGGGCAGCCGGGGTCGAAAAACTGTTTTTT
TRBV27	TRBJ1-6	many	NA	CASSRSSSYNSPLHF	TGTGCCAGCAGTCGTTCGAGCTCCTATAATTCACCCCTCCACTTT
TRBV7-3	TRBJ2-3	many	TRBD2	CASSHGGREGTDTQYF	TGCGCCAGCAGCCACGGTGGGCGGGAGGGCACAGATACGCAGTATTTT
TRBV6-1	TRBJ2-7	many	NA	CASSQRRGTALYEQYF	TGTGCCAGCAGTCAACGTCGGGGGACAGCCCTCTACGAGCAGTACTTC